The T cell receptor (beta chain) described here comes from a study of blood T cell repertoires in COVID-19. Study background: COVID-19 samples collected from the United States, Italy and Spain covered acute and convalescent phases.

Here immunoSEQ multiplex PCR was the method, and the copy in TCRdb shows in-frame clones only, minus some. Altogether about 380,000 clones are present, roughly 77% being singletons, with the ten largest covering approximately 1%. V was pared by 4 bases and J by 2 bases, with 3 bases between. Germline V gene lookup returns CDR1 SGHDN and CDR2 FVKESK. The length of the CDR3 is 12 residues. The sequence derives from a human donor with acute or convalescent COVID-19. The donor label of this sample is uncertain. Sequenced input: peripheral blood. This chain joins TRBV14 and TRBJ2-1; D unresolved. CDR3 region: CASSPAYNEQFF. CDR3 in DNA: TGTGCCAGCAGCCCCGCCTACAATGAGCAGTTCTTC.